The sequence of this T cell receptor beta chain was determined in a study of Graves' ophthalmopathy and Graves' hyperthyroidism. Study-level points and caveats: Blood also carried most expanded thyroid clonotypes exceeding 0.001 frequency.

Amplification targeted the TCR beta CDR3 regions, with RNA transcripts as the source material. The library came from an HTBI-primed first-round RT-PCR and a second-round multiplex PCR. Each CDR3 protein gets one entry after TCRdb re-called the multiplex PCR reads with MiXCR. Altogether 600,000 to 700,000 distinct CDR3 sequences are present, 35% to 45% being singletons, with the ten largest covering over 2.5%. Clinical symptoms, serum thyroxine, TRAb, thyroid ultrasound and orbital computed tomography were relied on for diagnosis. The V and J ends lost 4 bases and 7 bases, in that order; junction bases with no gene match: 4. Germline-derived CDR1 and CDR2 are MGHDK and SYGVNS. CDR3 length: 13 residues. Worth noting for this clonotype: Its antigen is unidentified.

Sequences were obtained from peripheral blood. The TCR sequence derives from an adult man with Graves' ophthalmopathy. The V call is TRBV25-1, the J call TRBJ1-5, with 7 bases identical to TRBD1. In DNA form, the CDR3 reads TGTGCCAGCAGTGGAGACAGGGTCCAGCCCCAGCATTTT. It is translated as CASSGDRVQPQHF.